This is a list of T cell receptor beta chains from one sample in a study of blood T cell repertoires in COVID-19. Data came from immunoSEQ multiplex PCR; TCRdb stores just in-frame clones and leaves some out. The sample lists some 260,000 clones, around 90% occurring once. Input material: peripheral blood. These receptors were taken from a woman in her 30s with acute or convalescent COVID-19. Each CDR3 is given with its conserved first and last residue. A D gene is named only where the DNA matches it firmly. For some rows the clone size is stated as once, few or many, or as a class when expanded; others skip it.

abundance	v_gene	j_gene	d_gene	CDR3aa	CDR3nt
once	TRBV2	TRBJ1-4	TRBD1	CASRQGNEKLFF	TGTGCCAGTAGACAGGGGAATGAAAAACTGTTTTTT
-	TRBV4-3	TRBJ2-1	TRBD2	CASSQDGTSRLYNEQFF	TGCGCCAGCAGCCAAGACGGGACTAGCAGACTCTACAATGAGCAGTTCTTC
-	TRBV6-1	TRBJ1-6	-	CASSEASGRGGVSPLHF	TGTGCCAGCAGTGAAGCGTCTGGCAGGGGAGGGGTTTCACCCCTCCACTTT
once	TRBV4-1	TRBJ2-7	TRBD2	CASSQAGGGSYEQYF	TGCGCCAGCAGCCAAGCGGGAGGGGGGTCCTACGAGCAGTACTTC
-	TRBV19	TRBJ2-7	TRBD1	CASSVGQGDFYEQYF	TGTGCCAGTAGCGTCGGACAGGGAGATTTCTACGAGCAGTACTTC
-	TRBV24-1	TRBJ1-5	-	CATSDSSRATSNQPQHF	TGTGCCACCAGTGATTCCAGCAGGGCTACGAGCAATCAGCCCCAGCATTTT
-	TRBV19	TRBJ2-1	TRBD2	CASSIARLAGPHYNEQFF	TGTGCCAGTAGTATTGCACGACTAGCGGGACCTCACTACAATGAGCAGTTCTTC
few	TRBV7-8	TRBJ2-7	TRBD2	CASRTSGSNEQYF	TGTGCCAGCAGGACCAGCGGGAGCAACGAGCAGTACTTC
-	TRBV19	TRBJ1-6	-	CASSTDRDIGSPLHF	TGTGCCAGTAGTACGGACCGGGACATAGGCTCACCCCTCCACTTT
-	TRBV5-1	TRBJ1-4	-	CASSLAGGGGSEKLFF	TGCGCCAGCAGCTTGGCCGGTGGGGGAGGCAGTGAAAAACTGTTTTTT
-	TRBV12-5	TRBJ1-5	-	CASGLRYQPQHF	TGTGCTAGTGGTTTACGGTATCAGCCCCAGCATTTT
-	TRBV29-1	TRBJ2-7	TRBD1	CSVVLGQGIGYEQYF	TGCAGCGTTGTACTGGGACAGGGGATTGGGTACGAGCAGTACTTC
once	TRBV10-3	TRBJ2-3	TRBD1	CAISARDSTDTQYF	TGTGCCATCAGTGCCCGGGACAGTACAGATACGCAGTATTTT
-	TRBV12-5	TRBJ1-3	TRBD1	CASGPTGVNTIYF	TGTGCTAGTGGCCCGACAGGGGTTAACACCATATATTTT
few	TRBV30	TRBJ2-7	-	CAWDTGSREQYF	TGTGCCTGGGACACGGGTAGCCGCGAGCAGTACTTC
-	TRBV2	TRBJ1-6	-	CASSPVASSPLHF	TGTGCCAGCAGTCCGGTTGCGAGTTCACCCCTCCACTTT
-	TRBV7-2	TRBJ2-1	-	CASSLEVFYPEQFF	TGTGCCAGCAGCTTAGAAGTGTTCTACCCTGAGCAGTTCTTC
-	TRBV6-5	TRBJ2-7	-	CASSYQADQAYEQYF	TGTGCCAGCAGTTATCAGGCAGATCAGGCCTACGAGCAGTACTTC
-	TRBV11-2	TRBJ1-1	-	CASSQAGYTEAFF	TGTGCCAGCAGTCAGGCAGGGTACACTGAAGCTTTCTTT
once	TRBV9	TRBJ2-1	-	CASSGAGGPNEQFF	TGTGCCAGCAGCGGGGCCGGGGGGCCGAATGAGCAGTTCTTC
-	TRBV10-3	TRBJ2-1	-	CAIRWESSYNEQFF	TGTGCCATCCGGTGGGAGAGCTCCTACAATGAGCAGTTCTTC
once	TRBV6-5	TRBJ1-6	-	CASTQNSPLHF	TGTGCCAGCACCCAAAATTCACCCCTCCACTTT
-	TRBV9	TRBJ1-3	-	CASSSPSLQGISGNTIYF	TGTGCCAGCAGCTCCCCCTCTTTGCAGGGGATCTCTGGAAACACCATATATTTT
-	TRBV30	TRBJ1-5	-	CAWSPEGSNQPQHF	TGTGCCTGGAGTCCGGAGGGCAGCAATCAGCCCCAGCATTTT
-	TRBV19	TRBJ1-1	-	CASSQKTGNTEAFF	TGTGCCAGTAGCCAAAAGACAGGGAACACTGAAGCTTTCTTT
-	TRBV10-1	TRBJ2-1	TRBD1	CASSESVDRGRNEQFF	TGCGCCAGCAGTGAGTCCGTGGACAGGGGGCGAAATGAGCAGTTCTTC
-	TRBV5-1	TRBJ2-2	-	CASSLAGFTGELFF	TGCGCCAGCAGCTTGGCCGGGTTCACCGGGGAGCTGTTTTTT
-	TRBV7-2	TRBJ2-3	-	CASSKDYFTDTQYF	TGTGCCAGCAGCAAGGACTACTTCACAGATACGCAGTATTTT
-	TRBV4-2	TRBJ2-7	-	CASSQDPLARVEQYF	TGTGCCAGCAGCCAAGATCCCCTAGCTAGAGTGGAGCAGTACTTC
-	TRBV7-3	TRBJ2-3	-	CASSLLGGSTDTQYF	TGTGCCAGCAGCTTACTCGGCGGAAGCACAGATACGCAGTATTTT
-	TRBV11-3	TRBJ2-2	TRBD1	CASSLDLGTGNTGELFF	TGTGCCAGCAGCTTAGATCTGGGGACAGGGAACACCGGGGAGCTGTTTTTT
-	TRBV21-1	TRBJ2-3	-	CASSKDVTGSWTQYF	TGTGCCAGCAGCAAAGATGTGACAGGGAGTTGGACGCAGTATTTT
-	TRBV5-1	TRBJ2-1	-	CASSLDDKYNEQFF	TGCGCCAGCAGCTTGGACGACAAATACAATGAGCAGTTCTTC
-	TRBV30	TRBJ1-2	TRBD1	CAWSSGQGNGYTF	TGTGCCTGGAGTAGTGGACAGGGAAATGGCTACACCTTC
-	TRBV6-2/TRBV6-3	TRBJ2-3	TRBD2	CASSYDPGTTTDTQYF	TGTGCCAGCAGTTACGATCCCGGGACTACTACAGATACGCAGTATTTT
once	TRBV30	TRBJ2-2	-	CAWSGGKNTGELFF	TGTGCCTGGAGCGGCGGGAAGAACACCGGGGAGCTGTTTTTT
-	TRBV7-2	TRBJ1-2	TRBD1	CASSLARDSTNYGYTF	TGTGCCAGCAGCTTAGCGAGGGACAGTACCAACTATGGCTACACCTTC
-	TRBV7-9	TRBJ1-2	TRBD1	CASSLDRGPAGYTF	TGTGCCAGCAGTTTGGACAGGGGGCCCGCTGGCTACACCTTC
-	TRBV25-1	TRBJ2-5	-	CASSFGGTQYF	TGTGCCAGCAGTTTCGGAGGGACCCAGTACTTC
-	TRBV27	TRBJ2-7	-	CASSLFPPGEQYF	TGTGCCAGCAGTTTATTTCCCCCGGGGGAGCAGTACTTC
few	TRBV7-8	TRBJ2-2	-	CASTPGTGELFF	TGTGCCAGCACCCCCGGTACCGGGGAGCTGTTTTTT
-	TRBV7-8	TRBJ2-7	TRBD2	CASSLVGAGGLSYEQYF	TGTGCCAGCAGCTTAGTTGGGGCGGGAGGGCTATCCTACGAGCAGTACTTC
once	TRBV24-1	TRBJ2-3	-	CATSDLRGGVSSTDTQYF	TGTGCCACCAGTGATTTGAGGGGGGGGGTTAGTAGCACAGATACGCAGTATTTT
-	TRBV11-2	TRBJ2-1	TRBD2	CASSFLPDRVGGLYNEQFF	TGTGCCAGCAGCTTTCTCCCCGATCGAGTGGGAGGGTTGTACAATGAGCAGTTCTTC
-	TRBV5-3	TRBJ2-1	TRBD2	CARSRASSGRDNEQFF	TGTGCCAGAAGCCGGGCTTCAAGCGGGAGGGACAATGAGCAGTTCTTC
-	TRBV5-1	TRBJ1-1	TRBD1	CASTYGGQVGNTEAFF	TGCGCCAGCACCTACGGGGGACAGGTAGGGAACACTGAAGCTTTCTTT
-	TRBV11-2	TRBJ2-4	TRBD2	CASSPATGGVAKNIQYF	TGTGCCAGCAGCCCCGCCACGGGGGGAGTAGCCAAAAACATTCAGTACTTC
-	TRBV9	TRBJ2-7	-	CASSVGYGAYEQYF	TGTGCCAGCAGCGTAGGGTACGGGGCCTACGAGCAGTACTTC
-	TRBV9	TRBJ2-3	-	CASSGFGGSQDTQYF	TGTGCCAGCAGCGGGTTTGGGGGGAGCCAAGATACGCAGTATTTT
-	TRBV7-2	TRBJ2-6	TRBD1	CASSTGQFSSGANVLTF	TGTGCCAGCAGCACGGGACAGTTTAGCTCTGGGGCCAACGTCCTGACTTTC
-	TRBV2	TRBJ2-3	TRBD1	CASGRQGYTDTQYF	TGTGCCAGTGGAAGACAGGGGTACACAGATACGCAGTATTTT
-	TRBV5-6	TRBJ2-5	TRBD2	CASSLAGGGGTQYF	TGTGCCAGCAGCTTGGCGGGAGGCGGGGGGACCCAGTACTTC